At least ten counts were recorded for the clone carrying this T cell receptor (beta chain). What it binds is not known. Germline DNA was also extracted, while the blood RNA originated from unsorted whole blood. HBV chronically infected the treatment-naive patients. This sample is part of a study of tumor-infiltrating lymphocytes in primary liver carcinoma. Study as a whole: Surgical resection treated primary liver carcinoma in the patients. Those enrolled were patients of both sexes, who were aged 30 to 69 years.

V was pared by 2 bases and J by 4 bases, with 11 bases between. CDR1 is SGHDN and CDR2 is FVKESK in the germline V gene. CDR3 length equals 14 residues. Study-level points and caveats: Pairs comparing tumor with adjacent tissue or blood overlapped less than pairs drawn from tumor regions.

Reverse transcription of approximately 500 ng total RNA with a constant-region primer produced TCR beta cDNA. Investigators got TCR beta libraries out of three nested multiplex PCR rounds, done with slightly modified ARM-PCR. TRBV1-TRBV30 forward primers paired with a C-beta reverse primer drove the first two PCR rounds, ten to eleven cycles each. MiXCR, run by TCRdb on the multiplex PCR reads, gives a single entry per CDR3 protein. The sample lists fewer than 350,000 distinct CDR3 sequences; 60% to 80% were seen once. The sequencing sample was made of peripheral blood. The V and J genes are TRBV14 and TRBJ1-2, with D hard to call. This sequence was found in a middle-aged man with primary liver carcinoma and hepatitis B virus infection. As DNA, the CDR3 is TGTGCCAGCAGCCAAAGCCTCAAGTCCTATGGCTACACCTTC. Amino acid sequence: CASSQSLKSYGYTF.